The source of this T cell receptor (beta chain) is a study of vaccination effects on CD4 cells after COVID-19. Sequencing was performed with immunoSEQ multiplex PCR; in TCRdb, only in-frame clones are kept and a portion is missing. Of 77,000 or so clones in the sample, around 81% were seen once. Antigen-specific CD4+ T cells were first expanded with viral peptide pools by the ViraFEST assay and only then sequenced. At the end of 9 to 11 days of culture, CD4+ T cells were isolated. Among the vaccine recipients, none had a prior SARS-CoV-2 infection, and nucleocapsid antibodies were negative. The sample holds a few counts of this clone. Its antigen is not known. CDR1 is SGHRS, CDR2 YFSETQ, per germline. This CDR3 has 16 amino acids. Losses at the gene ends were 3 bases for V and 7 bases for J; bases not matched to a gene: 10.

This TCR was sampled from a human donor who received a COVID-19 vaccine. This material consisted of CD4+ T cells from PBMCs cultured with SARS-CoV-2 spike peptides, taken before COVID-19 vaccination. The chain joins TRBV5-1 to TRBJ2-2, with 9 positions matching TRBD2. The CDR3 sequence is CASSYSGGIDVGELFF. The CDR3 nucleotides read TGCGCCAGCAGCTATAGCGGGGGCATCGACGTCGGGGAGCTGTTTTTT.